Following are 19 T cell receptor beta chains from one sample sequenced in a study of blood T cell repertoires in COVID-19. The data were produced by immunoSEQ multiplex PCR, yet TCRdb's version contains in-frame clones alone and is incomplete. The data show 200,000 or so clones, approximately 86% seen once. Sequenced sample: peripheral blood. These receptors were collected from a man in his sixties with acute or convalescent COVID-19.

The chain employs TRBV18 and TRBJ1-1, with D possibly TRBD1 on 5 matching bases. V lost 2 bases and J lost 4, with 14 bases in between. CDR1 KGHSH and CDR2 LQKENI come from the germline V gene. CDR3 length equals 15 residues. CDR3 residues: CASSPKDSTFTEAFF. CDR3 in DNA: TGTGCCAGCTCACCAAAAGACAGTACTTTCACTGAAGCTTTCTTT.

CDR3 in DNA: TGTGCCAGCAGCCGGGACACCCAAGCGTACGAGCAGTACTTC. Translated: CASSRDTQAYEQYF. The chain is built from TRBV2 and TRBJ2-7, with a weak D call TRBD1 (6 bases). CDR3 length: 14 amino acids. The V gene's germline CDR1 is SNHLY and CDR2 FYNNEI. V lost 6 bases and J lost 4, with 16 bases in between.

CDR3 loop: CASSYSRQNQPQHF. The DNA of the CDR3 is TGTGCCAGCAGTTACTCGAGGCAAAATCAGCCCCAGCATTTT. The chain combines TRBV6-2 or TRBV6-3 with TRBJ1-5; D is undetermined. V was pared by 0 bases and J by 4 bases, with 7 bases between. The length of the CDR3 is 14 residues. Germline V gene sequence: CDR1 MNHEY, CDR2 SVGEGT.

The V and J genes are TRBV19 and TRBJ2-6; D is uncertain. The V and J ends lost 3 bases and 0 bases respectively, with 9 bases between them. This CDR3 spans 16 amino acids. Germline loops: CDR1 LNHDA, CDR2 SQIVND (reference sequence). As DNA, the CDR3 is TGTGCCAGTAGTATGTGGCGGCCCTCTGGGGCCAACGTCCTGACTTTC. Protein sequence: CASSMWRPSGANVLTF. The whole variable domain, filled in from reference TRBV19 and TRBJ2-6, reads DGGITQSPKYLFRKEGQNVTLSCEQNLNHDAMYWYRQDPGQGLRLIYYSQIVNDFQKGDIAEGYSVSREKKESFPLTVTSAQKNPTAFYLCASSMWRPSGANVLTFGAGSRLTVL.

The chain couples TRBV15 to TRBJ1-5; 7 bases fit TRBD1. After removal of 0 bases from V and 10 bases from J, the junction contained 9 bases not matched to a gene. This CDR3 contains 15 residues. The V gene's germline CDR1 is LNHNV and CDR2 YYDKDF (reference sequence). The CDR3 DNA sequence: TGTGCCACCAGCAGAGAGGGGACAGTATATTCCCCCCAGCATTTT. Translated, it gives CATSREGTVYSPQHF.

The genes are TRBV5-1 and TRBJ2-5; the D gene is possibly TRBD2 (6 bases). V gave up 1 base and J gave up 0 bases, with 19 bases separating them. The V gene's germline CDR1 is SGHRS and CDR2 YFSETQ. The CDR3 loop spans 18 amino acids. The chain's CDR3 is CASSLNQPGTPYQETQYF. The CDR3 coding sequence is TGCGCCAGCAGCTTGAACCAACCTGGGACTCCCTACCAAGAGACCCAGTACTTC. The full variable domain, in which reference TRBV5-1 and TRBJ2-5 provide the parts outside the CDR3, is KAGVTQTPRYLIKTRGQQVTLSCSPISGHRSVSWYQQTPGQGLQFLFEYFSETQRNKGNFPGRFSGRQFSNSRSEMNVSTLELGDSALYLCASSLNQPGTPYQETQYFGPGTRLLVL.

The rearrangement links TRBV27 to TRBJ1-6; 7 bases agree with TRBD1. The CDR3 covers 14 residues. Germline CDR1 and CDR2: MNHEY and SMNVEV (reference sequence). V was clipped by 4 bases and J by 7 bases; unmatched bases: 4. CDR3 in DNA: TGTGCCAGCAGTTCCCCGGGACAGAATTCACCCCTCCACTTT. This sequence encodes CASSSPGQNSPLHF.

CDR3 coding DNA: TGTGCCAGCTCGCCCCAGGGACAGAACTATGGCTACACCTTC. Translation gives CASSPQGQNYGYTF. The rearrangement uses TRBV18 and TRBJ1-2; the match to TRBD1 covers 7 bases. CDR3 size: 14 residues. With 6 bases clipped from V and 2 bases from J, the junction kept 6 bases outside the gene matches. Germline loops: CDR1 KGHSH, CDR2 LQKENI.

The rearrangement links TRBV2 to TRBJ2-2, with no clear D. V lost 4 bases and J lost 0, with 3 bases in between. CDR3 length: 13 amino acids. Germline V gene sequence: CDR1 SNHLY, CDR2 FYNNEI. The CDR3 spells CASSGPNTGELFF. The CDR3 bases are TGTGCCAGCAGTGGGCCGAACACCGGGGAGCTGTTTTTT.

This rearrangement joins TRBV5-1 to TRBJ2-7; 7 positions match TRBD1. Germline CDR1 is SGHRS and CDR2 is YFSETQ. Trimming took 4 bases from V and 2 from J; bases not matched to a gene: 15. CDR3 length: 17 amino acids. The CDR3 region is CASSAPPRQGTAYEQYF. CDR3 DNA: TGCGCCAGCAGCGCTCCGCCCCGACAGGGTACAGCCTACGAGCAGTACTTC.

The chain couples TRBV18 to TRBJ1-2, with a weak D call TRBD1 (6 bases). Between the trimmed V and J ends, which lost 5 bases and 1 base, there was a span of 17 bases. The germline V gene encodes CDR1 KGHSH and CDR2 LQKENI. The CDR3 length is 16 residues. The CDR3 DNA is TGTGCCAGCTCAGAACAGGGAGGGGCCTATAACTATGGCTACACCTTC. This encodes CASSEQGGAYNYGYTF.

The V gene is TRBV6-1, the J gene TRBJ2-1; 9 nucleotides align to TRBD1. J lost 0 bases, V lost 4 bases, and 4 bases had no gene match. Per the germline V gene, CDR1 is MNHNS and CDR2 is SASEGT. CDR3 size: 16 residues. The CDR3 loop is CASSGTGGVSYNEQFF. In DNA, the CDR3 is TGTGCCAGCAGTGGTACAGGGGGCGTCTCCTACAATGAGCAGTTCTTC.

J is TRBJ2-1 and V is TRBV24-1, with 8 positions matching TRBD1. Trimming cost V 6 bases and J 7 bases; bases outside gene matches: 7. Germline V gene sequence: CDR1 KGHDR, CDR2 SFDVKD. This CDR3 is built from 14 residues. CDR3 bases: TGTGCCACCAGTAGTGGGGACAGGCCGAATGAGCAGTTCTTC. Protein product: CATSSGDRPNEQFF.

For the CDR3, the DNA is TGCGCCAGCAGCAGGGGGGTCGGCTATGGCTACACCTTC. This translates into CASSRGVGYGYTF. V and J are TRBV10-1 and TRBJ1-2; 7 bases are shared with TRBD1. The CDR3 extends over 13 amino acids. Looked up from germline, CDR1 is WNHNN and CDR2 is SYGVQD (reference sequence). The V gene end was trimmed by 6 bases and the J gene end by 4 bases; junction bases not matched to a gene: 5.

The gene calls are TRBV15 and TRBJ1-1, with 7 bases that match TRBD1. Unmatched junction bases numbered 1, after V lost 5 bases and J lost 1 base. Germline V gene data show CDR1 as LNHNV and CDR2 as YYDKDF (reference sequence). The CDR3 runs 13 residues. The CDR3 DNA reads as TGTGCCACCAGCGGGACAGCGAACACTGAAGCTTTCTTT. Translated, it gives CATSGTANTEAFF.

The rearrangement links TRBV3-1 (or the pseudogene TRBV3-2) to TRBJ1-6; 8 nucleotides agree with TRBD1. The V segment lost 3 bases and the J segment 7 bases; nucleotides outside the gene matches: 8. CDR1 and CDR2 (germline): LGHDT, YNNKEL (reference sequence). This CDR3 is 16 amino acids long. This CDR3 reads CASSHLPTGENSPLHF. The DNA of the CDR3 is TGTGCCAGCAGCCACCTACCGACAGGGGAGAATTCACCCCTCCACTTT.

This chain links TRBV18 with TRBJ2-7; weak D call: TRBD1 (6 bases). The CDR3 sequence is 15 residues long. Germline V CDR1 and CDR2: KGHSH, LQKENI. The V and J ends lost 3 bases and 6 bases respectively, with 18 bases between them. The CDR3 DNA is TGTGCCAGCTCACCTGAGGGGCAGGGGTATCGCGAGCAGTACTTC. It specifies CASSPEGQGYREQYF. Full variable domain (remainder filled in from reference TRBV18 and TRBJ2-7): NAGVMQNPRHLVRRRGQEARLRCSPMKGHSHVYWYRQLPEEGLKFMVYLQKENIIDESGMPKERFSAEFPKEGPSILRIQQVVRGDSAAYFCASSPEGQGYREQYFGPGTRLTVT.

V gene TRBV30 combines with J gene TRBJ1-1; TRBD1 aligns across 9 bases. This CDR3 region has 14 residues. Trimming at V came to 7 bases and at J to 5 bases, leaving 11 bases not matched to a gene. The germline CDR1 and CDR2 sequences are GTSNPN and SVGIG (reference sequence). The CDR3 loop is CASRQGERGTEAFF. As DNA, the CDR3 is TGTGCCTCCCGACAGGGGGAAAGAGGGACTGAAGCTTTCTTT.

The J gene is TRBJ2-1, the V gene TRBV28; the D gene is possibly TRBD1 (6 bases). Germline CDR1 is MDHEN and CDR2 is SYDVKM. The CDR3 consists of 16 residues. V was shortened by 8 bases and J by 6 bases, with 23 bases between the two germline ends. For the CDR3, the DNA is TGTGCCAGCGAAACTGGAGGTGATATCAGGGGCAATGAGCAGTTCTTC. Translating it yields CASETGGDIRGNEQFF.